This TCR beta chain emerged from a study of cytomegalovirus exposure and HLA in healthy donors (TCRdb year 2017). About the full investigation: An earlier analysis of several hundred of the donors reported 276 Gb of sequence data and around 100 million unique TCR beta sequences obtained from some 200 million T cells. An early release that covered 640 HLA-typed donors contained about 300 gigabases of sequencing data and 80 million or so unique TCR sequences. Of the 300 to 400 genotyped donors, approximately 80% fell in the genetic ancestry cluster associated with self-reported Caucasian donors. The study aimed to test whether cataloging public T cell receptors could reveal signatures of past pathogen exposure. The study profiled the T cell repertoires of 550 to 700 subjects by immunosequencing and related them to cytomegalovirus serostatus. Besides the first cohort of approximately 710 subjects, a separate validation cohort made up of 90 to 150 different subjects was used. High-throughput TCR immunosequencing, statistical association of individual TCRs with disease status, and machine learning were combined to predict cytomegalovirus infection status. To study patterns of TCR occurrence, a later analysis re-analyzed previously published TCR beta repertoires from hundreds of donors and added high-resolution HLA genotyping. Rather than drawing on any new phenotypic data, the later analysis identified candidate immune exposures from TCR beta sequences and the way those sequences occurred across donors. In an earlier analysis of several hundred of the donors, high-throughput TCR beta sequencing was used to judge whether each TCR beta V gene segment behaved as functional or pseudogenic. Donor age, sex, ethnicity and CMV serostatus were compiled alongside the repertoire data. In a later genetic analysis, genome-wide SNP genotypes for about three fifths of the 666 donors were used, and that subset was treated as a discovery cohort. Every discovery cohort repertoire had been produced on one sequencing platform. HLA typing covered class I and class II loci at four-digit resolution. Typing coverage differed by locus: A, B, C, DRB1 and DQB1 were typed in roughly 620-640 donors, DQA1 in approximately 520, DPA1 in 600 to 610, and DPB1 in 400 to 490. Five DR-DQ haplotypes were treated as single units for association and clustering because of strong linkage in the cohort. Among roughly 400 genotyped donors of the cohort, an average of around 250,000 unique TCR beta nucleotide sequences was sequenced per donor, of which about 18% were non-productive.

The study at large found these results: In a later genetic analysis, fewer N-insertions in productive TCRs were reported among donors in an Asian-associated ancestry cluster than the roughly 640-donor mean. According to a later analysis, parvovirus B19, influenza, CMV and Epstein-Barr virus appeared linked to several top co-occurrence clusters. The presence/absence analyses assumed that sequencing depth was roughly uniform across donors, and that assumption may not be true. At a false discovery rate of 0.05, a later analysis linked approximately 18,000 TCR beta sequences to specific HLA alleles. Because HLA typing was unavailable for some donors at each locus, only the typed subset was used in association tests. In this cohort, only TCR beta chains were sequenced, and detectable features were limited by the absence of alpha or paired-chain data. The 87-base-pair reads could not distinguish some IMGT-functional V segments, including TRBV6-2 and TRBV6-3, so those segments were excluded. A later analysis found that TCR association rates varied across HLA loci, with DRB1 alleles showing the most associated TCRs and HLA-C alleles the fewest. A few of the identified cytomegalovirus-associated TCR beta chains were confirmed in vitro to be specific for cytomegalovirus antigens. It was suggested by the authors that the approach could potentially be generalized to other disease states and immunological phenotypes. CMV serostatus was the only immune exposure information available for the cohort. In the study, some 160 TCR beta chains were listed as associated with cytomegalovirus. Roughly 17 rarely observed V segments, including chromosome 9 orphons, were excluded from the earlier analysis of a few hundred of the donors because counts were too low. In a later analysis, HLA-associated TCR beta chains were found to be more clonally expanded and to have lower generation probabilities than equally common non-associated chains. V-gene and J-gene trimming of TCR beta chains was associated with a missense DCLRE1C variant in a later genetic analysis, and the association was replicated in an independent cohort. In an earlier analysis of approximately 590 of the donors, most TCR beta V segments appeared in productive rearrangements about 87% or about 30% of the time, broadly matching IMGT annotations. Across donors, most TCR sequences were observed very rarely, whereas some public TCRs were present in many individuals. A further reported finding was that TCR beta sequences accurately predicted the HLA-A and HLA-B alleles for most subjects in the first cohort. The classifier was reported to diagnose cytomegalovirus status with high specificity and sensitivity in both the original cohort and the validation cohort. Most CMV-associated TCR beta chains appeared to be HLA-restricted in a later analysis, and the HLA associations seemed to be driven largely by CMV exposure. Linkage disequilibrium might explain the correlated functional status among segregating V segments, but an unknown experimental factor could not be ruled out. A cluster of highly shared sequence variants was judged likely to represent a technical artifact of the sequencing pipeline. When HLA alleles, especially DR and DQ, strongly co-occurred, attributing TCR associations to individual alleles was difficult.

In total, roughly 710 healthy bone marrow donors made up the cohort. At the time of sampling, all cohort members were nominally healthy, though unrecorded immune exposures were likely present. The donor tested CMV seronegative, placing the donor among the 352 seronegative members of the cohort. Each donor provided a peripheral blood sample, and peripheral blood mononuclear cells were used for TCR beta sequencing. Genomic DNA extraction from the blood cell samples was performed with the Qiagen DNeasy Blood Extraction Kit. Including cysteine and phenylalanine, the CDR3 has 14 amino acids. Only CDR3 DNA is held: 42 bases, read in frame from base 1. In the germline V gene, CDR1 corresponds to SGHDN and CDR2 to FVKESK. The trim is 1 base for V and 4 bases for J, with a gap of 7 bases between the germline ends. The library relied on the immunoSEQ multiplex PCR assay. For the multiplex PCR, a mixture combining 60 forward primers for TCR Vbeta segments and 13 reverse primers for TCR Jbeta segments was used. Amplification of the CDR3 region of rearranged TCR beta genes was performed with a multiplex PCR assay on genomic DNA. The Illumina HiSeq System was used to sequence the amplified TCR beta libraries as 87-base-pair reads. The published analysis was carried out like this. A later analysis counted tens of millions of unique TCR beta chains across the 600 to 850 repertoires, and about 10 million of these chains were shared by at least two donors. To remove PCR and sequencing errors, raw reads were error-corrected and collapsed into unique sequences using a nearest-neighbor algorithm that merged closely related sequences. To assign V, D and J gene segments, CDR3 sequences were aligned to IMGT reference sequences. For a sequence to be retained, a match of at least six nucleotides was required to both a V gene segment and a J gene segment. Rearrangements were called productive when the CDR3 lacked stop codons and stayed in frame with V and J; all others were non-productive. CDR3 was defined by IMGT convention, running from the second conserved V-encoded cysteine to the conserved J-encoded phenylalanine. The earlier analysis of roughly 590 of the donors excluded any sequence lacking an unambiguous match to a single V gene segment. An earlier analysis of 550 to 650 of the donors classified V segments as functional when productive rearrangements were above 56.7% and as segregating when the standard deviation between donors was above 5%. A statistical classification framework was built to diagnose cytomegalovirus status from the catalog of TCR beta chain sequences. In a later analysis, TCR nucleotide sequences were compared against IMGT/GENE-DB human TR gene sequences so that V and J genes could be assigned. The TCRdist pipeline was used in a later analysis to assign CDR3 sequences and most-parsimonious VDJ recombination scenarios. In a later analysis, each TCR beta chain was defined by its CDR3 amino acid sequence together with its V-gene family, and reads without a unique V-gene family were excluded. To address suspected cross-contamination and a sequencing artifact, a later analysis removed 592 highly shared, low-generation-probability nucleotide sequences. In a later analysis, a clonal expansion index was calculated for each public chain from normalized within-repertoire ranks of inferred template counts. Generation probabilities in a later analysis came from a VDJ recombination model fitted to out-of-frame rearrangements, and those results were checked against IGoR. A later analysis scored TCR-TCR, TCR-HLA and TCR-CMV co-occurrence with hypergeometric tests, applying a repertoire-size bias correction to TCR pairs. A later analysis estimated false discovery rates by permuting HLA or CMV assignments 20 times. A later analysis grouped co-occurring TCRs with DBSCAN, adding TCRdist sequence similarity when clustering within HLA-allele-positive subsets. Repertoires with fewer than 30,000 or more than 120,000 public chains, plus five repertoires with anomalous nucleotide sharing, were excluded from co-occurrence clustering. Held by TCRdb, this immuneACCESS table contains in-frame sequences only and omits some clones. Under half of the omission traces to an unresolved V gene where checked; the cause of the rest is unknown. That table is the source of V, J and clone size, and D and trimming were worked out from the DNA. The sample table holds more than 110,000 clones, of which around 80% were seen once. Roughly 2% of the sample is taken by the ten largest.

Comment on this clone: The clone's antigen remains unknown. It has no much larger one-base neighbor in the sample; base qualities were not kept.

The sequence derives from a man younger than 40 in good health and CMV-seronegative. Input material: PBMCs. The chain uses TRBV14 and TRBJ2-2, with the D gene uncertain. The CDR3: CASSQGWLTGELFF. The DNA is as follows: TGTGCCAGCAGCCAAGGGTGGCTCACCGGGGAGCTGTTTTTT.